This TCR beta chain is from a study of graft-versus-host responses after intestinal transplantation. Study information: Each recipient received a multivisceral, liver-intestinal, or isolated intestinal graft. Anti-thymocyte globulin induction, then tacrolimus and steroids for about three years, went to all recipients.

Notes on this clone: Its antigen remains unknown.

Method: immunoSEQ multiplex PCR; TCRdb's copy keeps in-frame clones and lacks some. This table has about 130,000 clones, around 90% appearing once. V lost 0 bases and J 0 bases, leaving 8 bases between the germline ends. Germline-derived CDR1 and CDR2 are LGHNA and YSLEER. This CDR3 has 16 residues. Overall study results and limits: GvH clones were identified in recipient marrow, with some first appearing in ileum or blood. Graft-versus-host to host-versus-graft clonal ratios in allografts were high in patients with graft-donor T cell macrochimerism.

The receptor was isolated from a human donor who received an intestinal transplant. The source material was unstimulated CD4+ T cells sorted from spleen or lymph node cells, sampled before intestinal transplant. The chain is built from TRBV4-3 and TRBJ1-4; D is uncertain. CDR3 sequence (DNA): TGCGCCAGCAGCCAAGAGGGCCCTGCAACTAATGAAAAACTGTTTTTT. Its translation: CASSQEGPATNEKLFF.